Listed below are T cell receptor beta chains from one sample, sequenced in a study of cytomegalovirus exposure and HLA in healthy donors. The assay was immunoSEQ multiplex PCR, and TCRdb's table has in-frame clones only and misses some. The data contain tens of thousands of clones, over 55% of them singletons. The sequencing sample was made of PBMCs. The receptors were sampled from a woman between 50 and 59 years old in good health and CMV-seropositive. The CDR3 runs from the conserved cysteine through the conserved F or W. The D gene is left open where the match is weak. Clone size appears in some rows only: once, few, many, or a class for an expanded clone.

CDR3 length,D gene,clone size,J gene,V gene,CDR3 DNA,CDR3 protein
12,-,-,TRBJ1-6,TRBV19,TGTGCCAGTGCGACATGGGATTCACCCCTCCACTTT,CASATWDSPLHF
15,TRBD1,-,TRBJ2-7,TRBV5-6,TGTGCCAGCAGCCCCCCCGGACAGGGAAGTTACGAGCAGTACTTC,CASSPPGQGSYEQYF
16,TRBD2,-,TRBJ2-2,TRBV5-8,TGTGCCAGCAGCCGGGGACTAGCGGAAAACACCGGGGAGCTGTTTTTT,CASSRGLAENTGELFF
15,-,-,TRBJ1-2,TRBV19,TGTGCCAGCGGGGCGGGGCAGAAAGCTAACTATGGCTACACCTTC,CASGAGQKANYGYTF
13,-,once,TRBJ1-2,TRBV29-1,TGCAGCGCCACCGGGGAGGGGAACTATGGCTACACCTTC,CSATGEGNYGYTF
16,-,few,TRBJ2-5,TRBV10-3,TGTGCCATCAGTGAGTCTAAGGACTACCTCCAAGAGACCCAGTACTTC,CAISESKDYLQETQYF
19,-,-,TRBJ2-4,TRBV11-2,TGTGCCAGCAGCTTAAAGGGGCTAACCACTCAGCGGGTAAAAAACATTCAGTACTTC,CASSLKGLTTQRVKNIQYF
14,TRBD1,-,TRBJ1-5,TRBV30,TGTGCCTGGAGCTGGACAGGGATAAATCAGCCCCAGCATTTT,CAWSWTGINQPQHF
11,-,-,TRBJ2-7,TRBV29-1,TGCAGCGTTGTTGCACAGTACGAGCAGTACTTC,CSVVAQYEQYF
18,-,few,TRBJ2-7,TRBV14,TGTGCCAGCAGCCCAATTGGACTTTCGTGGGAAAGGTCCTACGAGCAGTACTTC,CASSPIGLSWERSYEQYF
16,TRBD2,-,TRBJ2-1,TRBV25-1,TGTGCCAGCAGTGAATGGATAGCGGGAGTTGACAATGAGCAGTTCTTC,CASSEWIAGVDNEQFF
14,-,few,TRBJ2-7,TRBV4-1,TGCGCCAGCAGCCAAGAGGCGGGGAACTACGAGCAGTACTTC,CASSQEAGNYEQYF
14,-,few,TRBJ2-6,TRBV18,TGTGCCAGCTCACCCGACAGTGGGGCCAACGTCCTGACTTTC,CASSPDSGANVLTF
13,-,-,TRBJ1-2,TRBV19,TGTGCCAGTCGAGGGAGTGCTAACTATGGCTACACCTTC,CASRGSANYGYTF
14,-,few,TRBJ2-3,TRBV7-6,TGTGCCAGCAGCTTGGAACAGCGCACAGATACGCAGTATTTT,CASSLEQRTDTQYF
16,-,once,TRBJ1-1,TRBV5-3,TGTGCCAGAAGCTTGGTGCCCCCGCCCGGGAACACTGAAGCTTTCTTT,CARSLVPPPGNTEAFF
13,-,-,TRBJ1-1,TRBV28,TGTGCCAGCAGGGTGGAGATGAACACTGAAGCTTTCTTT,CASRVEMNTEAFF
16,TRBD2,-,TRBJ2-5,TRBV5-1,TGCGCCAGCAGCCCCGGGACTAGCGGTATCCAAGGCACCCAGTACTTC,CASSPGTSGIQGTQYF
13,-,-,TRBJ1-5,TRBV28,TGTGCCAGCGGGGGACTTAACAATCAGCCCCAGCATTTT,CASGGLNNQPQHF
17,TRBD2,-,TRBJ2-3,TRBV5-1,TGCGCCAGCAGCTTGCCTAGCGGGGCCACTTCCACAGATACGCAGTATTTT,CASSLPSGATSTDTQYF
15,-,-,TRBJ2-5,TRBV30,TGTGCCTGGAGTGTGGGGGGGGCCTCGGGTGAGACCCAGTACTTC,CAWSVGGASGETQYF
21,TRBD2,-,TRBJ2-1,TRBV13,TGTGCCAGCAGCTTCCGACTAGCGGGGGGGCGGACGCCATCGGGCTACAATGAGCAGTTCTTC,CASSFRLAGGRTPSGYNEQFF
16,TRBD2,-,TRBJ2-3,TRBV18,TGTGCCAGCTCACCTTTAGCGGGGGGAAGCACAGATACGCAGTATTTT,CASSPLAGGSTDTQYF
18,TRBD1,-,TRBJ1-2,TRBV4-2,TGTGCCAGCAGCCAAGATGGGAGCCAAGGACAGGGGGCCTATGGCTACACCTTC,CASSQDGSQGQGAYGYTF
16,-,-,TRBJ2-3,TRBV28,TGTGCCAGCCGAGGTTCCGAACTGGTACTCACAGATACGCAGTATTTT,CASRGSELVLTDTQYF
13,-,-,TRBJ1-2,TRBV6-1,TGTGCCAGCAAGCAGGGATTGGATTATGGCTACACCTTC,CASKQGLDYGYTF
12,-,-,TRBJ2-7,TRBV2,TGTGCCAGCAGCGCGGAGAGCGGCGAGCAGTACTTC,CASSAESGEQYF
13,TRBD1,-,TRBJ1-2,TRBV28,TGTGCCAGCAGACAGGGGGCCAGCTATGGCTACACCTTC,CASRQGASYGYTF
17,TRBD1,few,TRBJ2-1,TRBV19,TGTGCCACCGCGATTTCCCCCCGGGACAGATACAACAATGAGCAGTTCTTC,CATAISPRDRYNNEQFF
13,TRBD2,-,TRBJ2-3,TRBV7-3,TGTGCCAGCAGCTTAAGGGAGGGGGATACGCAGTATTTT,CASSLREGDTQYF
16,-,-,TRBJ2-5,TRBV2,TGTGCCAGCAGTGAGGAGGCAGGGGGGATCTTGGAGACCCAGTACTTC,CASSEEAGGILETQYF
15,-,-,TRBJ1-4,TRBV5-4,TGTGCCAGCAGCTTTGGCGACACAACTAATGAAAAACTGTTTTTT,CASSFGDTTNEKLFF
16,-,-,TRBJ2-7,TRBV27,TGTGCCAGCAGTTCCCGGACGGGAGTAGGTTTGTACGAGCAGTACTTC,CASSSRTGVGLYEQYF
12,-,-,TRBJ2-7,TRBV28,TGTGCCAGCAGTTCCCAGGGCCTCGAGCAGTACTTC,CASSSQGLEQYF
12,-,-,TRBJ2-1,TRBV5-5,TGTGCCAGCAGCTTAATCGGGAATGAGCAGTTCTTC,CASSLIGNEQFF
12,-,few,TRBJ1-6,TRBV19,TGTGCCAGCAGGGGTACGAATTCACCCCTCCACTTT,CASRGTNSPLHF
15,TRBD2,few,TRBJ2-1,TRBV13,TGTGCCAGCAGGACTAGCGGGGCCTCCTACAATGAGCAGTTCTTC,CASRTSGASYNEQFF
16,TRBD2,-,TRBJ2-5,TRBV7-9,TGTGCCAGCAGCTCCAACCCGGGACTAACAACAGCGACCCAGTACTTC,CASSSNPGLTTATQYF
15,TRBD1,-,TRBJ1-1,TRBV7-2,TGTGCCAGCAGCTGGGGACAGCGAGTGAACACTGAAGCTTTCTTT,CASSWGQRVNTEAFF
13,TRBD1,-,TRBJ2-1,TRBV2,TGTGCCAGCATCCTGGACAGGGACAATGAGCAGTTCTTC,CASILDRDNEQFF
15,-,once,TRBJ1-2,TRBV2,TGTGCCAGCAGTGAGGTGGGACAATCTAACTATGGCTACACCTTC,CASSEVGQSNYGYTF
18,-,-,TRBJ2-5,TRBV19,TGTGCCAGTAGTCCCCATGGGTTGCTTGAGGCGAGTCGAGAGACCCAGTACTTC,CASSPHGLLEASRETQYF
15,-,-,TRBJ1-3,TRBV7-2,TGTGCCAGCAGCTTTGTGCACGGCTCTGGAAACACCATATATTTT,CASSFVHGSGNTIYF
18,-,-,TRBJ1-6,TRBV5-5,TGTGCCAGCAGCGCTCGGGACACACTACAGGTGGCTAATTCACCCCTCCACTTT,CASSARDTLQVANSPLHF
15,TRBD1,-,TRBJ2-1,TRBV5-5,TGTGCCAGCAGCTCGACAGGGGGCGGATACAATGAGCAGTTCTTC,CASSSTGGGYNEQFF
15,-,-,TRBJ2-5,TRBV14,TGTGCCAGCAGCCCCCGGATCGGGGGAGCGGAGACCCAGTACTTC,CASSPRIGGAETQYF
15,-,few,TRBJ2-5,TRBV5-6,TGTGCCAGCAGCCCAACAGGGAGCGGGGAAGAGACCCAGTACTTC,CASSPTGSGEETQYF
13,TRBD1,-,TRBJ2-7,TRBV19,TGTGCCAGTAGAAGAGGACAGGCCTACGAGCAGTACTTC,CASRRGQAYEQYF
14,TRBD1,-,TRBJ2-4,TRBV29-1,TGCAGCGTGGGACAGGGTTTTACCAAAAACATTCAGTACTTC,CSVGQGFTKNIQYF
14,-,-,TRBJ2-1,TRBV2,TGTGCCAGCCTTTCAGGGTCCCCCTACAATGAGCAGTTCTTC,CASLSGSPYNEQFF